This paragraph covers one TCR beta chain sequence. What it binds is unknown. The germline V gene encodes CDR1 PRHDT and CDR2 FYEKMQ (reference sequence). The length of the CDR3 is 15 residues. V gave up 5 bases and J gave up 3 bases; unmatched junction bases: 9. The data were obtained in a study of cytomegalovirus exposure and HLA in healthy donors. The donors were part of the validation cohort of 120 or so subjects. That cohort was separate from the first cohort, which comprised several hundred subjects. Using immunoSEQ multiplex PCR, the repertoire was profiled, and TCRdb retains in-frame clones only, with some absent. This repertoire shows about 100,000 clones, approximately 94% found once; its top ten account for roughly 0.9%. Study conclusions and caveats: The study put 150 to 200 TCR beta chains on its list as cytomegalovirus-associated. While the bulk of TCR sequences proved rare, some public TCRs turned up in many donors.

This TCR was sampled from a young woman in good health and CMV-seronegative. This chain connects TRBV13 to TRBJ1-1, with 7 bases identical to TRBD1. Material: PBMCs. The CDR3 sequence: CASSQGVGADTEAFF. CDR3 in DNA: TGTGCCAGCAGCCAGGGGGTTGGTGCGGACACTGAAGCTTTCTTT.